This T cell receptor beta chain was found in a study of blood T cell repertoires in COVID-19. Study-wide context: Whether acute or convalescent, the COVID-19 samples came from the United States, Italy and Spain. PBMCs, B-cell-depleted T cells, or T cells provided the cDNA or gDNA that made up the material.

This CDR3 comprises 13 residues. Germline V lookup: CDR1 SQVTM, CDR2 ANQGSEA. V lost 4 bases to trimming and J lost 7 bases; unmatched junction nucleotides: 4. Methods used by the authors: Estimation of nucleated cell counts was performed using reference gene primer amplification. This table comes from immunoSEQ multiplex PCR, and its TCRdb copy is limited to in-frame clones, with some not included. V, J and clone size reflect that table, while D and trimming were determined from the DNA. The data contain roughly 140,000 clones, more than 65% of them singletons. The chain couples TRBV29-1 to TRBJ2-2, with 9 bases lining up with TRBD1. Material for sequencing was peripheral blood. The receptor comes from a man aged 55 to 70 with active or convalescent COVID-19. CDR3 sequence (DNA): TGCAGCGTTGGGGACAGGGCAGACGGGGAGCTGTTTTTT. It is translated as CSVGDRADGELFF.